This T cell receptor beta chain appears in the sequencing data of a study of blood T cells in healthy people across ages. Primers used in a second PCR of about 7 to 11 cycles were a sample-barcoded 5' primer and a J-beta primer mix. TCRdb ran MiXCR on the 5' RACE reads and lists one entry per CDR3 protein. The sample includes 1.5 million to 2 million distinct CDR3 sequences, around 36% of them seen just once. This receptor was taken from a woman under 40 in good health. What was sequenced was blood.

In DNA form, the CDR3 reads TGCGCCAGCAGCCAGGAAACGAGGAGCAATCAGCCCCAGCATTTT. Protein product: CASSQETRSNQPQHF. The chain employs TRBV4-1 and TRBJ1-5; D gene uncertain. CDR3 length: 15 residues. Trimming took off 3 bases at V and 1 base at J, with 10 bases between the two ends. Germline V gives CDR1 MGHRA, CDR2 YSYEKL.